Below, 11 T cell receptor beta chains from the same sample are listed, as sequenced in a study of cytomegalovirus exposure and HLA in healthy donors. This PCR relied on a set of 60 Vbeta primers and 13 Jbeta primers. TCRdb's copy holds only in-frame clones and misses some; the assay was immunoSEQ multiplex PCR. The data show tens of thousands of clones, 65% to 80% seen once. Sequencing input: PBMCs. The receptors shown here come from a man aged 55 to 70 in good health and CMV-seronegative.

The V gene is TRBV6-1, the J gene TRBJ2-7; TRBD1 matches 10 bases. With 4 bases clipped from V and 2 bases from J, the junction kept 5 bases outside the gene matches. There are 15 residues in the CDR3. From germline, CDR1 is MNHNS and CDR2 SASEGT. The DNA for the CDR3 is TGTGCCAGCAGTGCCGCCGGGACAGGGGCCTACGAGCAGTACTTC. Translated, it gives CASSAAGTGAYEQYF.

This chain joins TRBV6-1 and TRBJ2-7; tentatively, D is TRBD2 (5 bases). V was trimmed by 6 bases and J by 2 bases, leaving 8 bases between them. The CDR3 is 12 amino acids. Germline values: CDR1 MNHNS, CDR2 SASEGT. In DNA form, the CDR3 reads TGTGCCAGCAGGGGGAGAGCCTACGAGCAGTACTTC. As protein: CASRGRAYEQYF.

V and J are TRBV7-6 and TRBJ1-2, with TRBD1 matching 9 bases. CDR1 is SGHVS, CDR2 FNYEAQ, per germline. V lost 5 bases, J lost 5 bases, and 6 bases stayed unmatched. This CDR3 contains 14 residues. The CDR3 sequence is CASSRGQGRYGYTF. The CDR3 coding sequence is TGTGCCAGCAGCCGCGGACAGGGGAGGTATGGCTACACCTTC.

This chain connects TRBV5-4 to TRBJ1-5; a weak D match, TRBD1 (6 bases). From germline, CDR1 is SGHNT and CDR2 YYREEE (reference sequence). This CDR3 has 13 amino acids. V lost 1 base and J lost 11, with 13 bases in between. This CDR3 is CASSLTPGAAQHF. CDR3 DNA: TGTGCCAGCAGCTTGACCCCAGGGGCGGCCCAGCATTTT. Together with reference TRBV5-4 and TRBJ1-5, the CDR3 gives the full variable domain: ETGVTQSPTHLIKTRGQQVTLRCSSQSGHNTVSWYQQALGQGPQFIFQYYREEENGRGNFPPRFSGLQFPNYSSELNVNALELDDSALYLCASSLTPGAAQHFGDGTRLSIL.

This clone has only one observation. The chain joins TRBV11-2 to TRBJ1-5; the D gene is possibly TRBD1 (5 bases). Germline loops: CDR1 SGHAT, CDR2 FQNNGV. The V gene lost 5 bases and the J gene lost 4 bases, with 15 bases spanning the gap. The CDR3 has 15 amino acids. The CDR3 nucleotides read TGTGCCAGCAGCCGGGGGACCCTGTATAATCAGCCCCAGCATTTT. Its protein product is CASSRGTLYNQPQHF.

The chain uses TRBV6-4 and TRBJ2-1; TRBD1 matches 10 bases. CDR3 length equals 16 residues. The V and J ends lost 3 bases and 3 bases, in that order; junction bases with no gene match: 5. Germline CDR1 MRHNA, CDR2 SNTAGT. CDR3 amino acids: CASSERQGAHYNEQFF. The CDR3 nucleotides are TGTGCCAGCAGTGAGCGACAGGGGGCCCACTACAATGAGCAGTTCTTC.

V gene TRBV21-1 combines with J gene TRBJ2-1; TRBD2, the table's D call, was not compared with the DNA. TRBV21-1 is classified as a pseudogene. This CDR3 spans 15 amino acids. The CDR3 is CASSKGRGGYNEQFF. CDR3 coding DNA: TGTGCCAGCAGCAAAGGCCGGGGGGGTTACAATGAGCAGTTCTTC.

At least ten counts were recorded for this clone. The chain employs TRBV6-6 and TRBJ1-4, with D hard to call. This CDR3 has 14 amino acids. V was cut by 0 bases and J by 7 bases, with 9 bases left in between. In germline, CDR1 is MNHNY, CDR2 SVGAGI (reference sequence). In DNA, the CDR3 is TGTGCCAGCAGTTACTCGAGTAAGAGTGAAAAACTGTTTTTT. It is translated as CASSYSSKSEKLFF.

V usage is TRBV11-3 and J usage is TRBJ1-3; D gene unclear. CDR3 length: 13 amino acids. CDR1 is SGHNT and CDR2 is YENEEA in the germline V gene. V lost 2 bases and J 4 bases, leaving 6 bases between the germline ends. CDR3 protein: CASSLSVGNTIYF. For the CDR3, the DNA is TGTGCCAGCAGCTTATCCGTCGGAAACACCATATATTTT.

The chain has TRBV6-1 and TRBJ2-7; tentatively, D is TRBD1 (5 bases). The CDR3 contains 13 residues. V was trimmed by 5 bases and J by 7 bases, leaving 15 bases between them. Germline V gene data show CDR1 as MNHNS and CDR2 as SASEGT. The CDR3, as DNA: TGTGCCAGCAGTCCCCGGGCAGGGTTAGAGCAGTACTTC. It translates to CASSPRAGLEQYF.

V and J are TRBV2 and TRBJ1-1; 7 nucleotides line up with TRBD1. V was clipped by 2 bases and J by 0 bases; unmatched bases: 6. The CDR3 sequence is 16 residues long. CDR1 is SNHLY, CDR2 FYNNEI, per germline. For the CDR3, the DNA is TGTGCCAGCAGTGAAACCGGCAGGGGGGTGAACACTGAAGCTTTCTTT. Translated, it gives CASSETGRGVNTEAFF.